These 30 T cell receptor beta chains came from one sample sequenced in a study of blood T cell repertoires in COVID-19. Assay used: immunoSEQ multiplex PCR; TCRdb lists only in-frame clones, some missing. This table has some 310,000 clones, roughly 84% appearing once. Sequencing was performed on peripheral blood. The source is a man in his fifties or sixties with active or convalescent COVID-19.

The rearrangement uses TRBV7-3 and TRBJ2-2; TRBD1 is a possible D gene (5 bases). CDR3 length: 14 residues. The V and J ends lost 4 bases and 8 bases respectively, with 14 bases between them. Germline lookup yields CDR1 SGHTA and CDR2 FQGTGA. CDR3 sequence reads: CASSSKLGVGELFF. CDR3 bases: TGTGCCAGCAGCTCTAAGCTAGGGGTTGGGGAGCTGTTTTTT.

The rearrangement joins TRBV5-1 to TRBJ2-7; D is ambiguous. V lost 2 bases, J lost 5 bases, and 11 bases lay in between. Germline V lookup: CDR1 SGHRS, CDR2 YFSETQ. This CDR3 is 13 amino acids long. CDR3: CASSLWAVDEQYF. CDR3 DNA sequence: TGCGCCAGCAGCTTATGGGCAGTGGACGAGCAGTACTTC.

For the CDR3, the DNA is TGTGCCAGTCGTAGCGGGATGGAGGATACGCAGTATTTT. It specifies CASRSGMEDTQYF. The chain is built from TRBV19 and TRBJ2-3; 8 bases map to TRBD2. With 8 bases clipped from V and 6 bases from J, the junction kept 7 bases outside the gene matches. The germline CDR1 and CDR2 sequences are LNHDA and SQIVND (reference sequence). CDR3 length equals 13 residues.

This chain uses TRBV6-2 or TRBV6-3 with TRBJ1-2, with TRBD1 matching 9 bases. V lost 4 bases, J lost 4 bases, and 7 bases stayed unmatched. Germline V CDR1 and CDR2: MNHEY, SVGEGT. The CDR3 runs to 15 residues. The CDR3 here is CASSSPDRGSYGYTF. CDR3 in DNA: TGTGCCAGCAGTTCACCGGACAGGGGTTCCTATGGCTACACCTTC.

The chain links TRBV6-1 to TRBJ1-1; no reliable D call. CDR3 length: 15 residues. V shed 0 bases and J shed 3 bases, with 11 bases lying between them. Germline CDR1 MNHNS, CDR2 SASEGT. The CDR3 reads CASSEAGGWHTEAFF. The CDR3 bases are TGTGCCAGCAGTGAAGCTGGTGGTTGGCACACTGAAGCTTTCTTT.

This chain uses TRBV28 with TRBJ1-1, with 7 bases lining up with TRBD1. This CDR3 has 15 amino acids. The V gene's germline CDR1 is MDHEN and CDR2 SYDVKM. V gave up 9 bases and J gave up 5 bases; unmatched junction bases: 15. CDR3 loop: CASKSGGGSRTEAFF. The CDR3 DNA follows: TGTGCCAGTAAATCTGGAGGGGGCAGCCGGACTGAAGCTTTCTTT.

V gene TRBV30 combines with J gene TRBJ2-7; TRBD2 matches at 9 bases. V trimming: 2 bases; J trimming: 1 base; junction bases outside the gene matches: 3. Germline lookup yields CDR1 GTSNPN and CDR2 SVGIG (reference sequence). The CDR3 has 14 amino acids. CDR3 sequence: CAWSTSGGSYEQYF. The CDR3 DNA is TGTGCCTGGAGTACCAGCGGGGGGTCCTACGAGCAGTACTTC. Full variable domain (missing parts from reference TRBV30 and TRBJ2-7): SQTIHQWPATLVQPVGSPLSLECTVEGTSNPNLYWYRQAAGRGLQLLFYSVGIGQISSEVPQNLSASRPQDRQFILSSKKLLLSDSGFYLCAWSTSGGSYEQYFGPGTRLTVT.

The genes are TRBV11-2 and TRBJ2-7; perhaps TRBD1 as D (5 bases). V dropped 0 bases and J dropped 5 bases, with 14 bases sitting between them. This CDR3 region has 15 residues. The germline V gene has CDR1 SGHAT and CDR2 FQNNGV. CDR3 sequence: CASSLEVSVGHEQYF. CDR3 nucleotide sequence: TGTGCCAGCAGCTTAGAGGTCTCGGTGGGGCACGAGCAGTACTTC.

The chain recombines TRBV7-2 with TRBJ2-7, with 13 bases lining up with TRBD2. Germline V lookup: CDR1 SGHTA, CDR2 FQGNSA. The CDR3 runs 15 residues. Losses at the gene ends were 5 bases for V and 2 bases for J; bases not matched to a gene: 3. The CDR3, as DNA: TGTGCCAGCAGCAAAGGACTAGCGGGGGCCTACGAGCAGTACTTC. This sequence encodes CASSKGLAGAYEQYF.

The chain joins TRBV5-1 to TRBJ2-7, with 11 bases aligning to TRBD1. This CDR3 contains 13 residues. The germline V gene has CDR1 SGHRS and CDR2 YFSETQ. J lost 5 bases, V lost 8 bases, and 6 bases had no gene match. CDR3 protein: CASWTGGLDEQYF. The CDR3 region has the DNA TGCGCCAGTTGGACAGGGGGCCTAGACGAGCAGTACTTC.

The rearrangement links TRBV2 to TRBJ1-3; the D is unclear. Germline V gene lookup returns CDR1 SNHLY and CDR2 FYNNEI. The CDR3 runs 16 residues. Between the trimmed V and J ends, which lost 2 bases and 1 base, there was a span of 12 bases. CDR3 residues: CASSEMGRVSGNTIYF. In DNA form, the CDR3 reads TGTGCCAGCAGTGAAATGGGGAGGGTTTCTGGAAACACCATATATTTT.

The V and J genes are TRBV2 and TRBJ1-4; 9 bases match TRBD1. Losses at the gene ends were 5 bases for V and 8 bases for J; bases not matched to a gene: 9. Germline assignment: CDR1 SNHLY and CDR2 FYNNEI. The CDR3 contains 15 residues. Written as DNA, the CDR3 is TGTGCCAGCAGTTCGGGGGACAGGGATGGAGAAAAACTGTTTTTT. Translating gives CASSSGDRDGEKLFF.

This clone was seen a single time. The J gene is TRBJ1-4, the V gene TRBV5-6; the match to TRBD1 covers 7 bases. The CDR3 has 16 residues. V shed 1 base and J 7 bases; nucleotides not matched to a gene: 10. The germline CDR1 and CDR2 sequences are SGHDT and YYEEEE. This CDR3 reads CASSLYEPDRSEKLFF. The DNA of the CDR3 is TGTGCCAGCAGCTTGTACGAACCGGACAGGAGTGAAAAACTGTTTTTT.

The genes are TRBV7-8 and TRBJ1-2; 8 bases match TRBD1. V lost 4 bases and J lost 7; bases outside the gene matches: 17. The germline CDR1 and CDR2 sequences are SGHVS and FQNEAQ. The CDR3 loop spans 17 amino acids. The CDR3 DNA sequence: TGTGCCAGCAGCTCCTCCCGGACAGGGCAGGCGGTTTTTGGCTACACCTTC. As protein: CASSSSRTGQAVFGYTF.

The J gene is TRBJ1-3, the V gene TRBV28; D possibly corresponds to TRBD1 (6 bases). Germline V lookup: CDR1 MDHEN, CDR2 SYDVKM. The length of the CDR3 is 16 residues. Between the trimmed V and J ends, which lost 1 base and 0 bases, there was a span of 10 bases. CDR3 DNA sequence: TGTGCCAGCAGTTTATCGACAGGAAGCTCTGGAAACACCATATATTTT. This encodes CASSLSTGSSGNTIYF.

The chain carries TRBV7-2 and TRBJ2-7, with 7 bases fitting TRBD2. The length of the CDR3 is 15 residues. After removal of 2 bases from V and 6 bases from J, the junction contained 10 bases not matched to a gene. Germline-derived CDR1 and CDR2 are SGHTA and FQGNSA. CDR3: CASSLSGDWGGEQYF. The CDR3 nucleotides are TGTGCCAGCAGCTTAAGCGGGGATTGGGGGGGCGAGCAGTACTTC. Full variable domain (rest looked up from reference TRBV7-2 and TRBJ2-7): GAGVSQSPSNKVTEKGKDVELRCDPISGHTALYWYRQSLGQGLEFLIYFQGNSAPDKSGLPSDRFSAERTGGSVSTLTIQRTQQEDSAVYLCASSLSGDWGGEQYFGPGTRLTVT.

This clone is a singleton in its sample. The genes are TRBV4-3 and TRBJ1-2, with D possibly TRBD1 on 5 matching bases. Germline V gene lookup returns CDR1 LGHNA and CDR2 YSLEER. The CDR3 is 16 residues long. Trimming removed 1 base from V and 3 bases from J, with 15 bases in between. CDR3 sequence reads: CASSQGTSKRDYGYTF. The CDR3 nucleotides are TGCGCCAGCAGCCAAGGGACATCGAAAAGGGACTATGGCTACACCTTC.

The chain couples TRBV5-5 to TRBJ2-5; D is undetermined. Trimming removed 0 bases at V and 5 bases at J, with 17 bases between. This CDR3 has 16 residues. Per germline, CDR1 SGHKS and CDR2 YYEKEE (reference sequence). The CDR3 here is CASSLVSRRGEETQYF. Here the CDR3 DNA reads TGTGCCAGCAGCTTGGTGTCCCGCCGAGGCGAGGAGACCCAGTACTTC.

The gene calls are TRBV5-1 and TRBJ2-2; unclear D gene. Germline V lookup: CDR1 SGHRS, CDR2 YFSETQ. Trimming shortened V by 2 bases and J by 6 bases, and 5 bases separated the two germline ends. CDR3 length equals 12 residues. CDR3 sequence (DNA): TGCGCCAGCAGCTTTGAGGCCGGGGAGCTGTTTTTT. Its translation is CASSFEAGELFF.

This sequence joins TRBV28 and TRBJ1-4; D uncertain. V lost 3 bases and J lost 0, with 5 bases in between. The CDR3 loop spans 14 amino acids. Germline CDR1 is MDHEN and CDR2 is SYDVKM. The chain's CDR3 is CASSLTTTNEKLFF. As DNA, the CDR3 is TGTGCCAGCAGTTTGACAACAACTAATGAAAAACTGTTTTTT. Filled out from reference TRBV28 and TRBJ1-4, the complete variable domain reads DVKVTQSSRYLVKRTGEKVFLECVQDMDHENMFWYRQDPGLGLRLIYFSYDVKMKEKGDIPEGYSVSREKKERFSLILESASTNQTSMYLCASSLTTTNEKLFFGSGTQLSVL.

CDR3 nucleotide sequence: TGTGCCAGCATCTTAAGCGGGAGCTACAATGAGCAGTTCTTC. Translation gives CASILSGSYNEQFF. The chain uses TRBV28 and TRBJ2-1; TRBD2 agrees at 8 bases. The V and J ends lost 7 bases and 3 bases, in that order; junction bases with no gene match: 5. Germline CDR1 is MDHEN and CDR2 is SYDVKM. CDR3 size: 14 residues. Based on the CDR3 plus reference TRBV28 and TRBJ2-1, the full variable domain is DVKVTQSSRYLVKRTGEKVFLECVQDMDHENMFWYRQDPGLGLRLIYFSYDVKMKEKGDIPEGYSVSREKKERFSLILESASTNQTSMYLCASILSGSYNEQFFGPGTRLTVL.

This chain links TRBV2 with TRBJ2-2; the match to TRBD1 covers 9 bases. V was clipped by 3 bases and J by 7 bases; unmatched bases: 6. Germline CDR1 and CDR2: SNHLY and FYNNEI. The CDR3 loop spans 15 amino acids. Here the CDR3 DNA reads TGTGCCAGCAGTGAGGGACAGGGTGCACGCGGGGAGCTGTTTTTT. Translated: CASSEGQGARGELFF.

The chain recombines TRBV15 with TRBJ2-1, with a weak D call TRBD1 (6 bases). The CDR3 contains 15 residues. Germline V CDR1 and CDR2: LNHNV, YYDKDF (reference sequence). The V gene lost 0 bases and the J gene lost 2 bases, with 8 bases spanning the gap. This CDR3 is CATSRDRGPYNEQFF. CDR3 bases: TGTGCCACCAGCAGAGACAGGGGCCCCTACAATGAGCAGTTCTTC. Variable domain in full (rest from reference TRBV15 and TRBJ2-1): DAMVIQNPRYQVTQFGKPVTLSCSQTLNHNVMYWYQQKSSQAPKLLFHYYDKDFNNEADTPDNFQSRRPNTSFCFLDIRSPGLGDTAMYLCATSRDRGPYNEQFFGPGTRLTVL.

The chain is built from TRBV30 and TRBJ1-6; possibly TRBD1 for D (5 bases). The CDR3 has 12 amino acids. CDR1 and CDR2 (germline): GTSNPN, SVGIG (reference sequence). Trimming took 1 base from V and 8 from J, leaving 6 bases between them. The chain's CDR3 is CAWSGGDSPLHF. The CDR3 bases are TGTGCCTGGAGTGGGGGGGATTCACCCCTCCACTTT.

The chain uses TRBV7-2 and TRBJ1-2; 7 bases match TRBD1. The junction had 11 bases not matched to a gene; V was cut back by 3 bases and J by 7 bases. Germline V CDR1 and CDR2: SGHTA, FQGNSA. This CDR3 has 15 amino acids. The CDR3 loop is CASSLLGQVPGGYTF. The CDR3 DNA follows: TGTGCCAGCAGCTTGCTCGGACAGGTGCCAGGTGGCTACACCTTC.

V gene TRBV5-1 combines with J gene TRBJ1-3; D is unclear. Trimming pared 4 bases from V and 0 bases from J, leaving 5 bases between. Per the germline V gene, CDR1 is SGHRS and CDR2 is YFSETQ. This CDR3 has 13 residues. CDR3 region: CASSPLSGNTIYF. CDR3 DNA: TGCGCCAGCAGCCCCCTCTCTGGAAACACCATATATTTT.

This sequence joins TRBV27 and TRBJ1-1; the match to TRBD1 covers 8 bases. Per germline, CDR1 MNHEY and CDR2 SMNVEV (reference sequence). The V gene end was trimmed by 4 bases and the J gene end by 3 bases; junction bases not matched to a gene: 13. The CDR3 sequence is 17 residues long. The CDR3 DNA reads TGTGCCAGCAGTTCTGGACAGGGTTGGGGGAGGCACACTGAAGCTTTCTTT. Its translation: CASSSGQGWGRHTEAFF.

The chain is built from TRBV13 and TRBJ2-3, with 9 nucleotides matching TRBD2. The trim removed 1 base at V and 5 bases at J, leaving 7 bases unmatched. The germline V gene has CDR1 PRHDT and CDR2 FYEKMQ (reference sequence). The length of the CDR3 is 16 residues. CDR3 loop: CASSLDGREGQDTQYF. CDR3 DNA: TGTGCCAGCAGCTTAGATGGGCGGGAGGGCCAAGATACGCAGTATTTT.

The chain is built from TRBV5-1 and TRBJ1-4, with D maybe TRBD1 (5 bases). V was shortened by 3 bases and J by 5 bases, with 11 bases between the two germline ends. The CDR3 has 14 amino acids. Germline CDR1 reads SGHRS; CDR2 reads YFSETQ. This CDR3 is CASSWGGGNEKLFF. The CDR3 nucleotides are TGCGCCAGCAGCTGGGGCGGGGGGAATGAAAAACTGTTTTTT.

The chain uses TRBV15 and TRBJ1-2; 7 bases map to TRBD1. V lost 6 bases to trimming and J lost 5 bases; unmatched junction nucleotides: 9. The CDR3 has 14 amino acids. CDR1 is LNHNV, CDR2 YYDKDF, per germline (reference sequence). The chain's CDR3 is CATSPDRKRYGYTF. For the CDR3, the DNA is TGTGCCACCAGTCCGGACAGGAAAAGATATGGCTACACCTTC.